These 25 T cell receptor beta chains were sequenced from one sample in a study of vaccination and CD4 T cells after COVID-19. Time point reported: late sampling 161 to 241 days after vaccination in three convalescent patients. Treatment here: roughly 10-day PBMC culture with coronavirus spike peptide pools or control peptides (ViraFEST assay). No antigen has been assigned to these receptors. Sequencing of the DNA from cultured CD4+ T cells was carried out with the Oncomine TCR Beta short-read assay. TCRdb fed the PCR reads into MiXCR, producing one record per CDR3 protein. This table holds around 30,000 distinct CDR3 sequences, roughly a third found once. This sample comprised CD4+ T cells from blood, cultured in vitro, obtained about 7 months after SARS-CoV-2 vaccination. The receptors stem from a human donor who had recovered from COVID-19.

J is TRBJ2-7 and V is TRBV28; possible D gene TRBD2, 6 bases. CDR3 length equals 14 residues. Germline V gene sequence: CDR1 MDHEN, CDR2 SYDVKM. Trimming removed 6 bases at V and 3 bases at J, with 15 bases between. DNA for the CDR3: TGTGCCAGCAGCCACGGGAGATCCTTCTACGAGCAGTACTTC. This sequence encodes CASSHGRSFYEQYF.

Written as DNA, the CDR3 is TGTGCCAGCAGCTTGGCGGGGAACTATGGCTACACCTTC. This sequence encodes CASSLAGNYGYTF. The chain is built from TRBV5-4 and TRBJ1-2; D unclear. This CDR3 comprises 13 residues. Germline V gene sequence: CDR1 SGHNT, CDR2 YYREEE (reference sequence). V lost 0 bases and J 2 bases, leaving 5 bases between the germline ends.

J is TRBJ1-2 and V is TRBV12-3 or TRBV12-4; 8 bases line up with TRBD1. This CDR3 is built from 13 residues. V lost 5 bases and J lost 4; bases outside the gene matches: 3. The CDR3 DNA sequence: TGTGCCAGCAGTAAGGACAGGGTCTATGGCTACACCTTC. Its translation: CASSKDRVYGYTF.

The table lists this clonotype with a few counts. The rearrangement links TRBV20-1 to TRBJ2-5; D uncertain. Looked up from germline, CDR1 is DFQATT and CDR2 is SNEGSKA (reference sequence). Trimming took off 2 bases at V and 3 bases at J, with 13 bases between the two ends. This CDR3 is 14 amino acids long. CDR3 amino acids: CSARSRDQKETQYF. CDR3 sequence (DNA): TGCAGTGCTAGATCTAGAGACCAAAAAGAGACCCAGTACTTC.

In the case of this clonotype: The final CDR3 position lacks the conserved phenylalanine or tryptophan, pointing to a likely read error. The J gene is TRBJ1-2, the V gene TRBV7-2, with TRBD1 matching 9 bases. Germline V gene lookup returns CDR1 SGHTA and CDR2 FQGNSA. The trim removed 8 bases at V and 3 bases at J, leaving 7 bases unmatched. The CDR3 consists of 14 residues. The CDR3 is CASEPGQGYYGYTL. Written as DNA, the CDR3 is TGTGCCAGCGAACCGGGACAGGGTTACTATGGCTACACCCTC.

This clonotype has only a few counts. The CDR3 spells CSARDLQERNTEAFF. The CDR3 DNA follows: TGCAGTGCTAGAGACCTACAGGAAAGGAACACTGAAGCTTTCTTT. This chain links TRBV20-1 with TRBJ1-1; TRBD1 might be the D (5 bases). V was pared by 0 bases and J by 1 base, with 12 bases between. Germline values: CDR1 DFQATT, CDR2 SNEGSKA (reference sequence). The CDR3 loop spans 15 amino acids.

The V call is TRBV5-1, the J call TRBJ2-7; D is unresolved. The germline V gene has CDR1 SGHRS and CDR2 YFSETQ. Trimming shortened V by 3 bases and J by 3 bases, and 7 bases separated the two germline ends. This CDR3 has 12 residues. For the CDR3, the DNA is TGCGCCAGCAGCTCGAGCCACTACGAGCAGTACTTC. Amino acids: CASSSSHYEQYF.

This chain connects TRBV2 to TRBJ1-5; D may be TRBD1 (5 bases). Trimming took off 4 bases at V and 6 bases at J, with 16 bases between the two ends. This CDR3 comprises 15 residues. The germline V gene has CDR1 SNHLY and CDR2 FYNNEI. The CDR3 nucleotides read TGTGCCAGCAGTGGTGAGGGGTTTTCTAGTCAGCCCCAGCATTTT. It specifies CASSGEGFSSQPQHF.

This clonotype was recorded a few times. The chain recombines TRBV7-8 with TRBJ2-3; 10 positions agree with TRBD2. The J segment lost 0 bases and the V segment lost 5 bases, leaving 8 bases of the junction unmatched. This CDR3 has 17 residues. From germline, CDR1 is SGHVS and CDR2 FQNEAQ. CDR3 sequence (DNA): TGTGCCAGCAGCCCCCCTACTAGCGGGATAAGCACAGATACGCAGTATTTT. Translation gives CASSPPTSGISTDTQYF.

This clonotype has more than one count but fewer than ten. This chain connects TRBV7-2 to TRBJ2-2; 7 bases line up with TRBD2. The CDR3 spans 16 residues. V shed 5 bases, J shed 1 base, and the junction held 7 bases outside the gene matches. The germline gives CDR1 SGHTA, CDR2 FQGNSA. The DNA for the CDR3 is TGTGCCAGCAGCCCCGTGGGGGGGGGGAACACCGGGGAGCTGTTTTTT. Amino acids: CASSPVGGGNTGELFF.

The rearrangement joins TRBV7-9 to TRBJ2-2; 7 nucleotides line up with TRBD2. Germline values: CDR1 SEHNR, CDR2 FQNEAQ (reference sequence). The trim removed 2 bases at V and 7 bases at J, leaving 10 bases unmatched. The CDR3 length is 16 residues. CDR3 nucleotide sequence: TGTGCCAGCAGCTTAAATGGGAGGGCCTCTGACGGGGAGCTGTTTTTT. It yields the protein CASSLNGRASDGELFF.

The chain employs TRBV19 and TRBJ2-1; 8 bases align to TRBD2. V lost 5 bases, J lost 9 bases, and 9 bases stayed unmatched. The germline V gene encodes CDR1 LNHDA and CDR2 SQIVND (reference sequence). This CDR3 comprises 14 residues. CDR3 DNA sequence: TGTGCCAGTAGTGGATCAGCGGGAGCCGGTGAGCAGTTCTTC. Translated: CASSGSAGAGEQFF. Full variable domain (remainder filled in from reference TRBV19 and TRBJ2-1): DGGITQSPKYLFRKEGQNVTLSCEQNLNHDAMYWYRQDPGQGLRLIYYSQIVNDFQKGDIAEGYSVSREKKESFPLTVTSAQKNPTAFYLCASSGSAGAGEQFFGPGTRLTVL.

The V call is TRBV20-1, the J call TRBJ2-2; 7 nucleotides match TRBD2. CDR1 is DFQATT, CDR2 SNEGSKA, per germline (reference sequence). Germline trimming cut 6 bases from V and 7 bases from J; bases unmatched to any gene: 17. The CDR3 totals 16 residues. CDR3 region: CSAADPGGGKDGELFF. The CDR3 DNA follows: TGCAGTGCAGCAGATCCGGGAGGCGGGAAGGACGGGGAGCTGTTTTTT.

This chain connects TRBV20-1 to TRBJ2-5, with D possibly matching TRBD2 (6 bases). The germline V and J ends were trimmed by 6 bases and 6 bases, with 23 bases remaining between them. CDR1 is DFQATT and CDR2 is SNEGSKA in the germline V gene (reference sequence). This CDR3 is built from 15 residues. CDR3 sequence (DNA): TGCAGTGCCCCTTTCAGGGCCCGGGAGTCGAAGACCCAGTACTTC. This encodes CSAPFRARESKTQYF.

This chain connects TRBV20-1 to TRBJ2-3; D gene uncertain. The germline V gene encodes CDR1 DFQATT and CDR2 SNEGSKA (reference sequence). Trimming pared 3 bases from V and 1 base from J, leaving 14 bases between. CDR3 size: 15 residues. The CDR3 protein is CSASTTDAGTDTQYF. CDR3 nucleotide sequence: TGCAGTGCTAGTACGACGGACGCAGGCACAGATACGCAGTATTTT.

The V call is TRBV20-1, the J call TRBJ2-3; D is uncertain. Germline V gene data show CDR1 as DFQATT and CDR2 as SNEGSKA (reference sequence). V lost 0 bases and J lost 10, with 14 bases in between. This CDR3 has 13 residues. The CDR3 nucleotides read TGCAGTGCTAGAGATTCTGAGTTTCTGCCGCAGTATTTT. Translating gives CSARDSEFLPQYF.

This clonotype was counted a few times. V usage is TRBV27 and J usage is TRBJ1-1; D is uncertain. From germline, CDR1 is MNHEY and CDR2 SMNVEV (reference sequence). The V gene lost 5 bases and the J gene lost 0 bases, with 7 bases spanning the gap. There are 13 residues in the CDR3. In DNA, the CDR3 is TGTGCCAGCAGTCCTCGACTGAACACTGAAGCTTTCTTT. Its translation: CASSPRLNTEAFF.

The CDR3 is CSARRPAPGILNEQYF. The CDR3, as DNA: TGCAGTGCTAGGCGACCCGCCCCCGGGATTTTGAACGAGCAGTACTTC. The chain joins TRBV20-1 to TRBJ2-7; D may be TRBD2 (5 bases). Germline assignment: CDR1 DFQATT and CDR2 SNEGSKA (reference sequence). The length of the CDR3 is 16 residues. V was clipped by 3 bases and J by 5 bases, with 23 bases between them.

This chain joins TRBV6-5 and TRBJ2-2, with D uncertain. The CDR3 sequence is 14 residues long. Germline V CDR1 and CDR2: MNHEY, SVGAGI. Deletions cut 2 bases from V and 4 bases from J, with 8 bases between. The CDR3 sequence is CASSYGGFTGELFF. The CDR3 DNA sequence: TGTGCCAGCAGTTACGGTGGGTTCACCGGGGAGCTGTTTTTT.

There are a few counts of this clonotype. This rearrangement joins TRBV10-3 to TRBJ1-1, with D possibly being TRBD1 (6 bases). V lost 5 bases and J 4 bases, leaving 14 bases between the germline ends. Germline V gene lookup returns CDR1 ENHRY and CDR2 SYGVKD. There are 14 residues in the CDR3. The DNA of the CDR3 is TGTGCCATCAGTAGAAACAGGGAATTCACTGAAGCTTTCTTT. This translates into CAISRNREFTEAFF.

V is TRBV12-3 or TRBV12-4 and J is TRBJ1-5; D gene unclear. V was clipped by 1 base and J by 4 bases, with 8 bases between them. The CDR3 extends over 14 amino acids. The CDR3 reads CASSLVAENQPQHF. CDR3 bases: TGTGCCAGCAGTTTAGTCGCAGAAAATCAGCCCCAGCATTTT.

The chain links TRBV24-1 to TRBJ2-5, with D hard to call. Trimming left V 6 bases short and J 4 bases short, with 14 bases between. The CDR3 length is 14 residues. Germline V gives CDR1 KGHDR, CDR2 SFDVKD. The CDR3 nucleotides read TGTGCCACCAGTTCGCAGACCTCCAGAGAGACCCAGTACTTC. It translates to CATSSQTSRETQYF.

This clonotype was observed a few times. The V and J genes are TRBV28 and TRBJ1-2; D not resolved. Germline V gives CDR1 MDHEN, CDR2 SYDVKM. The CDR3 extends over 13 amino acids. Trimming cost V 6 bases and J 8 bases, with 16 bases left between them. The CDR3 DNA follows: TGTGCCAGCAGCTCGAGGCGGGTGGGAGGCTACACCTTC. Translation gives CASSSRRVGGYTF.

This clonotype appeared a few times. Written as DNA, the CDR3 is TGCAGTGCTATTTCGGTTGCTGGGGGGCAGGAGACCCAGTACTTC. As protein: CSAISVAGGQETQYF. V and J are TRBV20-1 and TRBJ2-5; D might be TRBD1 or TRBD2, each matching 6 bases. CDR3 size: 15 residues. Trimming pared 4 bases from V and 5 bases from J, leaving 20 bases between. Germline lookup yields CDR1 DFQATT and CDR2 SNEGSKA (reference sequence).

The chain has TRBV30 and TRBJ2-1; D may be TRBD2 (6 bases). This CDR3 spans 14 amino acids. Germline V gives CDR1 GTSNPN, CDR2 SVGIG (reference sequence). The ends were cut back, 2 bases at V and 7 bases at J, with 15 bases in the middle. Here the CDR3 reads CAWSKISGRNEQFF. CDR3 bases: TGTGCCTGGAGTAAGATTTCCGGGAGAAATGAGCAGTTCTTC.